The following is a T cell receptor beta chain sequence with its context. The table lists this clonotype with a few counts. Its antigen is currently not known. The record has no base qualities; no much larger clone is one base away. These data are taken from a study of T cells after yellow fever vaccination (dated by TCRdb to the late 2010s). Describing the broader study: The SMART-Seq v4 Ultra Low Input RNA kit was used to prepare libraries from fractions with low cell numbers. To track T-cell clones before and after primary and booster YFV17D yellow fever vaccination, bulk TCR alpha and beta repertoires were sequenced longitudinally. Two healthy male donors, one aged 18 to 30 and one aged 30 to 40 years, made up the cohort. Bulk PBMC replicates and cell subsets were isolated from blood drawn at multiple timepoints before and after both primary and secondary immunization.

TCR cDNA was made using 5'RACE template switching, a step that added a universal primer site and unique molecular identifiers. cDNA synthesis was primed from both the TCR alpha and TCR beta constant segments. Libraries were amplified in two PCR steps, with sample barcodes and sequencing adapters added in the second step. Libraries were sequenced on Illumina HiSeq 2500 (2x100 bp) or NovaSeq (2x150 bp). The original pipeline was this. MIGEC was used to demultiplex reads and collapse the reads into UMI consensus sequences, and MiXCR was used for V(D)J alignment. Using edgeR on replicate PBMC samples, clonotypes were called vaccine-responding if FDR was below 0.01 and the log2 fold change was above 5 up to day 15. Each bulk clonotype received a CD4 or CD8 identity based on whether the sequenced CD4 or CD8 repertoire contained that clonotype at higher abundance. TCRdb cleaned the public reads at Q25 with fastp, built clones with MiXCR and kept in-frame beta chains. Each entry is one CDR3 protein sequence, shown with its most common DNA and genes. The V and J calls here are based on TCRdb, not the publication. Present in this sample are around 590,000 distinct CDR3 sequences, about 12% of which were seen just once. Of the sample, 15% falls within the top ten clones.

The paper as a whole reports these results and caveats: The secondary T-cell response was found to be weaker but faster than the primary response, with a peak reached on day 5 rather than on day 15. Most clones expanded after primary vaccination (almost 97% of CD4 and around nine tenths of CD8) were re-detected after the booster, suggesting that broad memory maintenance occurred. A small share of clonotypes occurred in both CD4 and CD8 compartments, likely arising from convergent recombination. The study included only two donors, which limits how far the findings can be generalized. Computational filtering was required because FACS-sorted repertoires could contain abundant contaminating clonotypes from the bulk population.

Spanning cysteine to phenylalanine, the CDR3 consists of 15 amino acids. The only DNA kept is the CDR3, 45 bases in frame from the first base. In the germline V gene, CDR1 corresponds to MNHEY and CDR2 to SVGAGI. V is trimmed back by 4 bases and J by 4 bases, and the junction contains 9 bases that no gene match accounts for. What this sample's treatment or condition label stands for: live attenuated yellow fever vaccine strain. At every blood-draw timepoint, two biological replicates of bulk PBMCs were collected. PBMCs were isolated from peripheral blood using a standard Ficoll-Paque protocol. RNA was extracted with TriZol from bulk PBMCs, CD4 and CD8 fractions, and dextramer-positive and dextramer-negative fractions.

Sequences were derived from PBMCs, sampled on the day of the yellow fever booster vaccination. The V gene is TRBV6-5 and the J gene is TRBJ1-1; 7 middle bases align to TRBD1. The sequence derives from a young man who received the YFV17D yellow fever vaccine. The DNA sequence is TGTGCCAGCAGTTCCGACCCCGGGACAGCCACTGAAGCTTTCTTT. This translates into CASSSDPGTATEAFF.